Listed below are T cell receptor beta chains from one sample, sequenced in a study of shared T cell receptors in the human thymus. Only in-frame clones appear in the TCRdb table, and some are missing; sequencing was by immunoSEQ multiplex PCR. The profile shows roughly 550,000 clones, more than 75% of them singletons. These data were also filed under a second study, of human thymus T cells.

The source material was thymocytes. These TCRs come from a boy less than two years old with a congenital heart defect. CDR3s include the opening cysteine and the closing phenylalanine or tryptophan. The D gene is left open where the match is weak. Clone size is not always given. Where it is, it says once, few, many or a class for expanded clones.

V	D	J	size	DNA	CDR3
TRBV2	-	TRBJ2-7	-	TGTGCCAGCATCAACCTGGGGGGGGCCCATTATAACGAGCAGTACTTC	CASINLGGAHYNEQYF
TRBV11-2	-	TRBJ2-1	-	TGTGCCAGCAGCTTCGACAGGCACTCCTACAATGAGCAGTTCTTC	CASSFDRHSYNEQFF
TRBV18	TRBD1	TRBJ2-7	-	TGTGCCAGCTCACCAATTCCGGGACAGGGGGGGTACGAGCAGTACTTC	CASSPIPGQGGYEQYF
TRBV28	-	TRBJ1-5	-	TGTGCCAGCAGTTGGGGCAGGGTGGATCAGCCCCAGCATTTT	CASSWGRVDQPQHF
TRBV27	-	TRBJ1-4	-	TGTGCCAGCAGTTTCGGGTCTGCGGAAAAACTGTTTTTT	CASSFGSAEKLFF
TRBV4-1	TRBD2	TRBJ2-2	-	TGCGCCAGCAGCCAAGTGTATCGAGCGGGAGGGCCGGGGACCGGGGAGCTGTTTTTT	CASSQVYRAGGPGTGELFF
TRBV11-2	-	TRBJ2-3	-	TGTGCCAGCAGTCCGCTGCCTAGTTCGGTTTCAGATACGCAGTATTTT	CASSPLPSSVSDTQYF
TRBV2	TRBD2	TRBJ2-7	-	TGTGCCAGCAGTGAAGAAGGGGCTAGCGGGGGTTACGAGCAGTACTTC	CASSEEGASGGYEQYF
TRBV6-1	-	TRBJ1-1	-	TGTGCCAGCAGTGAAGCCCACCCCCCCAACGGGGGAAAATCGGGCACTGAAGCTTTCTTT	CASSEAHPPNGGKSGTEAFF
TRBV7-3	TRBD2	TRBJ2-7	-	TGTGCCAGCAGCAAAAATCCGGGGGGTAACGACGAGCAGTACTTC	CASSKNPGGNDEQYF
TRBV2	TRBD2	TRBJ2-2	-	TGTGCCAGCAGGAAGAAGGTAGCGGGATCTCACACCGGGGAGCTGTTTTTT	CASRKKVAGSHTGELFF
TRBV11-1	-	TRBJ1-2	once	TGTGCCAGCAGGGAGACAGTACAGCCCTATGGCTACACCTTC	CASRETVQPYGYTF
TRBV5-1	TRBD2	TRBJ2-2	-	TGCGCCAGCAGCCTGTATGGGACTAGCGTGGTCGGGGAGCTGTTTTTT	CASSLYGTSVVGELFF
TRBV6-5	TRBD2	TRBJ2-3	-	TGTGCCAGCAGTAGGGGACTAGGGGTCACAGATACGCAGTATTTT	CASSRGLGVTDTQYF
TRBV29-1	-	TRBJ2-1	-	TGCAGCGTTGACTTGGGGGCTATCTACAATGAGCAGTTCTTC	CSVDLGAIYNEQFF
TRBV5-1	TRBD1	TRBJ1-2	few	TGCGCCAGCAGCCCGGGGGGACAGGGGGACTATGGCTACACCTTC	CASSPGGQGDYGYTF
TRBV30	TRBD2	TRBJ2-7	once	TGTGCCTGGAGTGTAGGGACTATGCACTCCTACGAGCAGTACTTC	CAWSVGTMHSYEQYF
TRBV29-1	TRBD2	TRBJ2-5	-	TGCAGCGTTGCGTCCCGGGGACTAGCGGGAGGACTGGAGACCCAGTACTTC	CSVASRGLAGGLETQYF
TRBV11-3	-	TRBJ2-1	-	TGTGCCAGCAGCGGTATTCCTGGGCCAGGGCGGTACAATGAGCAGTTCTTC	CASSGIPGPGRYNEQFF
TRBV7-9	-	TRBJ1-1	-	TGTGCCAGCAGCCAACAGGGAGGGGCTTTCTTT	CASSQQGGAFF
TRBV2	TRBD2	TRBJ2-7	-	TGTGCCAGCAGCGCACCCGGGACTAGCGGGACGTTCTACGAGCAGTACTTC	CASSAPGTSGTFYEQYF
TRBV7-2	-	TRBJ1-1	-	TGTGCCAGCAGCCCCTCGCGGGGCCGGACTGAAGCTTTCTTT	CASSPSRGRTEAFF
TRBV9	-	TRBJ2-7	-	TGTGCCAGCAGCGTTTCGGACAACTCCTACGAGCAGTACTTC	CASSVSDNSYEQYF
TRBV20-1	-	TRBJ1-2	-	TGCAGTGCTAGAGAGAGACAGGAGTCCTTC	CSARERQESF
TRBV29-1	TRBD2	TRBJ2-1	-	TGCAGCGTTGAAGATCAAGGCGGGAGGGCATACAATGAGCAGTTCTTC	CSVEDQGGRAYNEQFF
TRBV2	TRBD1	TRBJ2-7	once	TGTGCCAGCATTTGTCCGGGACAGCCGATCTACGAGCAGTACTTC	CASICPGQPIYEQYF
TRBV7-3	-	TRBJ2-2	-	TGTGCCAGCAGCTTCAGCACCGGGGAGCTGTTTTTT	CASSFSTGELFF
TRBV7-8	TRBD2	TRBJ2-5	-	TGTGCCAGCAGCGCCAGACTAGCGGGAGTGACCCAGTACTTC	CASSARLAGVTQYF
TRBV10-2	TRBD1	TRBJ1-2	-	TGCGCCAGCACCGATCCCCGGGGGGGACAGATTTCCTATGGCTACACCTTC	CASTDPRGGQISYGYTF
TRBV7-8	-	TRBJ1-5	-	TGTGCCAGCAGTTCAGTCAATCAGCCCCAGCATTTT	CASSSVNQPQHF
TRBV27	-	TRBJ2-2	-	TGTGCCAGCAGTTTTCAGGGTGTAGCCGGGGAGCTGTTTTTT	CASSFQGVAGELFF
TRBV12-5	TRBD2	TRBJ2-1	-	TGTGCTAGTGCCACCAGCGGGAGTCGGCAGCGGGAGCAGTTCTTC	CASATSGSRQREQFF
TRBV25-1	-	TRBJ1-1	-	TGTGCCAGCAGTGCGGGCACTGAAGCTTTCTTT	CASSAGTEAFF
TRBV4-3	TRBD2	TRBJ2-6	-	TGCGCCAGCAGCCATGTGGGACTAGCGGGAGTAGCTGGGGCCAACGTCCTGACTTTC	CASSHVGLAGVAGANVLTF
TRBV27	-	TRBJ2-7	-	TGTGCCAGCAGTTTATCGGGTCTAGCGACCTACGAGCAGTACTTC	CASSLSGLATYEQYF
TRBV4-3	-	TRBJ1-2	-	TGCGCCAGCAGCCAAGAAGAAGGGGACTATGGCTACACCTTC	CASSQEEGDYGYTF
TRBV7-3	TRBD2	TRBJ2-1	-	TGTGCCAGCAGCTTAACGGGTGGACTAGACGAGGGATTGGATGAGCAGTTCTTC	CASSLTGGLDEGLDEQFF
TRBV6-6	TRBD2	TRBJ2-1	few	TGTGCCAGCAGCCCACCGGGACGGGAGGTCAATGAGCAGTTCTTC	CASSPPGREVNEQFF
TRBV12-5	-	TRBJ2-3	once	TGTGCTAGTGGTTTGGGTCGGCTAGAGCGGAATTTCACAGATACGCAGTATTTT	CASGLGRLERNFTDTQYF
TRBV6-5	-	TRBJ2-5	-	TGTGCCAGCAGCTCCCGGTCGGGACCCAGGGAGGCCCAGTACTTC	CASSSRSGPREAQYF
TRBV5-1	-	TRBJ1-1	-	TGCGCCAGCAGCACCACTGACCGTTCGGGGGACACTGAAGCTTTCTTT	CASSTTDRSGDTEAFF
TRBV27	TRBD1	TRBJ2-2	-	TGTGCCAGCAGTTTACGGGACAGGGGAATCGGGGAGCTGTTTTTT	CASSLRDRGIGELFF